A selection of T cell receptor beta chains follows, all from one sample in a study of blood T cell repertoires in COVID-19. The assay was immunoSEQ multiplex PCR, and TCRdb's table has in-frame clones only and misses some. The table records a few hundred thousand clones, roughly 90% of them present only once. Source material: PBMCs or T cells enriched from blood (not recorded which). The receptors originated from a woman aged 25 to 45 who had recovered from COVID-19. Each CDR3 is given with its conserved first and last residue. A D gene is named only where the DNA matches it firmly. The size of a clone is reported for some rows only, either as once, few or many, or as a class for expanded clones.

CDR3 length	clone size	D gene	J gene	V gene	CDR3 DNA	CDR3 protein
17	-	TRBD1	TRBJ1-2	TRBV12-5	TGTGCTAGTGGTTTGGTACTAGGGACAGGGGGCGCGTATGGCTACACCTTC	CASGLVLGTGGAYGYTF
15	-	TRBD2	TRBJ2-1	TRBV27	TGTGCCAGCAGTTTAACTAGCGCCCCCTACAATGAGCAGTTCTTC	CASSLTSAPYNEQFF
14	-	-	TRBJ2-7	TRBV10-3	TGTGCCATCAGCGAGGCAGGGTACAGGGAGGAGCAGTACTTC	CAISEAGYREEQYF
14	-	TRBD1	TRBJ1-2	TRBV28	TGTGCCAGCAGTACGACAGGGGGCTTGGATGGCTACACCTTC	CASSTTGGLDGYTF
18	-	TRBD2	TRBJ2-3	TRBV9	TGTGCCAGCAGCCCCTTAGCGGGGGGGCTTGGTAGCACAGATACGCAGTATTTT	CASSPLAGGLGSTDTQYF
11	-	-	TRBJ1-5	TRBV12-5	TGTGCTAGTGGTTTACTAGGGCCCCAGCATTTT	CASGLLGPQHF
15	once	TRBD1	TRBJ1-5	TRBV6-5	TGTGCCAGCAGGTTGACAGGGGGCGCAGGCCGGCCCCAGCATTTT	CASRLTGGAGRPQHF
16	once	-	TRBJ2-3	TRBV7-9	TGTGCCAGCAGCTTAGAACTCTCCGACTGGACAGATACGCAGTATTTT	CASSLELSDWTDTQYF
16	-	TRBD1	TRBJ2-7	TRBV18	TGTGCCAGCTCACCACTCAGCGACAGGGTACGGGGCGAGCAGTACTTC	CASSPLSDRVRGEQYF
18	-	-	TRBJ2-2	TRBV5-1	TGCGCCAGCAGCGCTCGCATCGGAGGGACTCCGAACACCGGGGAGCTGTTTTTT	CASSARIGGTPNTGELFF
14	-	TRBD1	TRBJ1-1	TRBV19	TGTGCCAGTAGTATATCAGGGGGCTACACTGAAGCTTTCTTT	CASSISGGYTEAFF
15	-	TRBD2	TRBJ2-1	TRBV4-1	TGCGCCAGCATCCGCGTGGCGGGAGGGCCGCATGAGCAGTTCTTC	CASIRVAGGPHEQFF
17	-	-	TRBJ2-6	TRBV18	TGTGCCAGCTCTCCGAAACAGGGTTTCGGTGGGGCCAACGTCCTGACTTTC	CASSPKQGFGGANVLTF
15	-	TRBD1	TRBJ2-1	TRBV7-9	TGTGCCAGCAGCTTGAGAGACAGGGGAAACAATGAGCAGTTCTTC	CASSLRDRGNNEQFF
14	-	-	TRBJ1-2	TRBV21-1	TGTGCCAGCAGCTGCGGGACGGCCGACTATGGCTACACCTTC	CASSCGTADYGYTF
14	once	-	TRBJ1-2	TRBV15	TGTGCCACCAGCAGAGATTGGGGGAGGAATGGCTACACCTTC	CATSRDWGRNGYTF
16	-	TRBD1	TRBJ1-3	TRBV11-2	TGTGCCAGCAGCTTCTCCGGGACAGGGGCTGGAAACACCATATATTTT	CASSFSGTGAGNTIYF
15	once	-	TRBJ2-1	TRBV7-3	TGTGCCAGCAGCTTAGAGGTCAGCACCTACAATGAGCAGTTCTTC	CASSLEVSTYNEQFF
16	-	-	TRBJ1-2	TRBV7-9	TGTGCCAGCAGCTTAGCAGGACAGCAAGGGGCCTATGGCTACACCTTC	CASSLAGQQGAYGYTF
13	-	-	TRBJ1-1	TRBV2	TGTGCCAGCAGTGAGAGTCCAAACACTGAAGCTTTCTTT	CASSESPNTEAFF
15	-	TRBD1	TRBJ1-2	TRBV3-1/TRBV3-2	TGTGCCAGCAGCCCCTCCGGGACAGGATCCTATGGCTACACCTTC	CASSPSGTGSYGYTF
14	-	TRBD2	TRBJ2-7	TRBV4-1	TGCGCCAGCAGCCGAACTAGCGGGAGAGACGAGCAGTACTTC	CASSRTSGRDEQYF